These 3 T cell receptor beta chains share one sample of origin, sequenced in a study of response to subunit inactivated influenza vaccine. From the RT-PCR reads, TCRdb called clonotypes with MiXCR, one entry per CDR3 protein. Among about 160,000 distinct CDR3 sequences listed, about a tenth were seen once. The sample consisted of non-naive T cells sorted from PBMCs, taken roughly 6 weeks after vaccination. The source is a man aged 50-59 years who received an inactivated influenza vaccine.

The V and J genes are TRBV6-5 and TRBJ2-5; D perhaps matches TRBD2 (7 bases). This CDR3 is 18 amino acids long. The germline CDR1 and CDR2 sequences are MNHEY and SVGAGI. Trimming left V 5 bases short and J 4 bases short, with 26 bases between. Here the CDR3 reads CASSNNPRWGGRIETQYF. CDR3 nucleotides: TGTGCCAGCAGTAACAACCCCCGGTGGGGGGGCCGGATAGAGACCCAGTACTTC.

This clonotype was counted a few times. The rearrangement joins TRBV4-1 to TRBJ1-2, with 11 positions matching TRBD1. This CDR3 has 14 amino acids. After removal of 2 bases from V and 8 bases from J, the junction contained 4 bases not matched to a gene. Germline V CDR1 and CDR2: MGHRA, YSYEKL. The CDR3 region is CASSQSGQGAGYTF. The CDR3 DNA sequence: TGCGCCAGCAGCCAATCCGGACAGGGGGCCGGCTACACCTTC.

This clonotype has a count of ten or more. This chain connects TRBV7-3 to TRBJ2-2; D unclear. CDR1 is SGHTA and CDR2 is FQGTGA in the germline V gene. The V and J ends lost 0 bases and 3 bases respectively, with 5 bases between them. This CDR3 has 14 amino acids. CDR3 DNA: TGTGCCAGCAGCTTAACTCCTGACACCGGGGAGCTGTTTTTT. Translation gives CASSLTPDTGELFF. The full variable domain, its missing parts supplied by reference TRBV7-3 and TRBJ2-2, is GAGVSQTPSNKVTEKGKYVELRCDPISGHTALYWYRQSLGQGPEFLIYFQGTGAADDSGLPNDRFFAVRPEGSVSTLKIQRTERGDSAVYLCASSLTPDTGELFFGEGSRLTVL.